Listed below are T cell receptor beta chains from one sample, sequenced in a study of cytomegalovirus exposure and HLA in healthy donors. Profiling relied on immunoSEQ multiplex PCR, and the TCRdb table lists in-frame clones only, not all of them. The sample lists 110,000 to 150,000 clones; roughly 87% were seen once. The sample comprised PBMCs. These receptors originate from a woman under 30 in good health and CMV-seropositive. Both conserved end residues are part of each CDR3. D genes are given only for firm matches. Size tells how often a clone was seen (once, few, many) or the class of an expanded clone, and some rows leave it out.

clone size	V gene	CDR3 length	J gene	D gene	CDR3 protein	CDR3 DNA
few	TRBV5-6	15	TRBJ1-2	TRBD1	CASSLGQGSNYGYTF	TGTGCCAGCAGCCTAGGACAGGGTTCTAACTATGGCTACACCTTC
few	TRBV7-9	15	TRBJ2-7	NA	CASSLVGSEAYEQYF	TGTGCCAGCAGCTTAGTGGGTAGCGAGGCGTACGAGCAGTACTTC
NA	TRBV10-2	14	TRBJ2-7	TRBD2	CASTELGGVGEQYF	TGCGCCAGCACCGAATTGGGAGGGGTGGGAGAGCAGTACTTC
NA	TRBV7-2	17	TRBJ2-3	TRBD2	CASSQQGLAGGLDTQYF	TGTGCCAGCAGCCAGCAGGGACTAGCGGGGGGCCTGGATACGCAGTATTTT
NA	TRBV5-4	14	TRBJ1-2	NA	CASSLITGGHGYTF	TGTGCCAGCAGCTTAATAACGGGGGGCCATGGCTACACCTTC
NA	TRBV19	15	TRBJ2-5	NA	CASSFGGGGSETQYF	TGTGCCAGTAGTTTCGGGGGCGGGGGAAGTGAGACCCAGTACTTC
NA	TRBV14	19	TRBJ2-7	TRBD2	CASSLRSGTSALKLYEQYF	TGTGCCAGCAGCCTCAGAAGCGGGACTTCCGCCTTAAAACTCTACGAGCAGTACTTC
NA	TRBV6-6	15	TRBJ1-1	TRBD1	CASTQKWTGDYEAFF	TGTGCCAGCACACAAAAGTGGACAGGGGACTACGAAGCTTTCTTT
NA	TRBV5-1	15	TRBJ2-4	NA	CASSLTGLAKNIQYF	TGCGCCAGCAGCTTGACGGGGTTGGCCAAAAACATTCAGTACTTC
once	TRBV5-1	13	TRBJ1-2	NA	CASSLSRGDGYTF	TGCGCCAGCAGCTTGTCCAGGGGAGATGGCTACACCTTC
NA	TRBV12-5	13	TRBJ1-1	NA	CASGLSVNTEAFF	TGTGCTAGTGGTTTGTCGGTAAACACTGAAGCTTTCTTT
NA	TRBV18	15	TRBJ1-1	TRBD1	CASSRAGGRNTEAFF	TGTGCCAGCTCACGCGCAGGGGGTCGGAACACTGAAGCTTTCTTT
NA	TRBV7-7	15	TRBJ2-3	NA	CASSLYGGGPNTQYF	TGTGCCAGCAGCTTATATGGGGGGGGGCCAAATACGCAGTATTTT
NA	TRBV18	15	TRBJ1-1	NA	CASSPWPGIRTEAFF	TGTGCCAGCTCACCATGGCCAGGGATAAGGACTGAAGCTTTCTTT
once	TRBV27	16	TRBJ2-4	NA	CVSSPLDRLAKNIQYF	TGTGTCAGCAGTCCGCTAGACAGATTAGCCAAAAACATTCAGTACTTC
NA	TRBV5-6	14	TRBJ2-5	NA	CASSFSGYQETQYF	TGTGCCAGCAGCTTCTCGGGATACCAAGAGACCCAGTACTTC
NA	TRBV15	15	TRBJ1-3	NA	CATSTGDRSGNTIYF	TGTGCCACCAGCACAGGGGATAGATCTGGAAACACCATATATTTT
NA	TRBV6-1	16	TRBJ2-3	TRBD1	CASSGSRQGLVDTQYF	TGTGCCAGCAGTGGCTCTCGACAGGGTTTGGTTGATACGCAGTATTTT
NA	TRBV6-1	16	TRBJ2-6	NA	CASSDGLQSGANVLTF	TGTGCCAGCAGTGACGGTCTCCAATCTGGGGCCAACGTCCTGACTTTC
once	TRBV7-9	14	TRBJ1-5	NA	CASRQSGSNQPQHF	TGTGCCAGCCGACAGTCCGGTAGCAATCAGCCCCAGCATTTT
NA	TRBV4-1	13	TRBJ2-1	TRBD2	CASSLTGGNEQFF	TGCGCCAGCAGCCTAACGGGGGGAAATGAGCAGTTCTTC
once	TRBV15	14	TRBJ1-6	NA	CATSARLENSPLHF	TGTGCCACCAGCGCCAGACTGGAAAATTCACCCCTCCACTTT
NA	TRBV6-6	14	TRBJ2-2	NA	CASSYGPGYGELFF	TGTGCCAGCAGTTACGGTCCAGGATACGGGGAGCTGTTTTTT
NA	TRBV6-1	16	TRBJ1-5	TRBD1	CASSGRMAGGYQPQHF	TGTGCCAGCAGTGGCCGAATGGCAGGGGGCTATCAGCCCCAGCATTTT
once	TRBV7-9	14	TRBJ1-1	TRBD1	CASSPGQGGTEAFF	TGTGCCAGCAGCCCTGGACAGGGGGGCACTGAAGCTTTCTTT
NA	TRBV18	16	TRBJ2-3	TRBD1	CASSVLPGQTADTQYF	TGTGCCAGCTCAGTCCTACCGGGACAGACGGCAGATACGCAGTATTTT
NA	TRBV4-2	15	TRBJ1-2	NA	CASSQIPTSNYGYTF	TGTGCCAGCAGCCAAATACCTACGTCTAACTATGGCTACACCTTC
NA	TRBV6-1	15	TRBJ1-1	NA	CASSGLPLRNTEAFF	TGTGCCAGCAGTGGACTCCCTCTCCGGAACACTGAAGCTTTCTTT
NA	TRBV2	14	TRBJ2-7	NA	CASSAGRGSYEQYF	TGTGCCAGCAGTGCAGGCAGGGGATCCTACGAGCAGTACTTC
NA	TRBV27	16	TRBJ2-5	NA	CASSPIRASREETQYF	TGTGCCAGCAGTCCGATCCGGGCTAGCAGAGAAGAGACCCAGTACTTC
NA	TRBV5-1	18	TRBJ1-4	TRBD1	CASSLVGQHWGTNEKLFF	TGCGCCAGCAGCTTGGTGGGACAGCATTGGGGAACTAATGAAAAACTGTTTTTT
NA	TRBV2	16	TRBJ2-3	TRBD1	CASSEGQGRFTDTQYF	TGTGCCAGCAGTGAAGGACAGGGCCGATTCACAGATACGCAGTATTTT
NA	TRBV7-3	16	TRBJ2-5	TRBD2	CASSLLPTRGGETQYF	TGTGCCAGCAGCCTCCTACCAACGAGGGGAGGGGAGACCCAGTACTTC
NA	TRBV4-3	18	TRBJ1-4	NA	CASSQDPGSVSVGEKLFF	TGCGCCAGCAGCCAAGATCCGGGGTCGGTCAGCGTGGGTGAAAAACTGTTTTTT
NA	TRBV27	14	TRBJ1-2	NA	CASLMPGGEHGYTF	TGTGCCAGCCTTATGCCCGGGGGGGAACATGGCTACACCTTC
once	TRBV28	18	TRBJ2-7	TRBD2	CASSFRRTSGTKSYEQYF	TGTGCCAGCAGTTTTCGCCGGACTAGCGGGACCAAGAGCTACGAGCAGTACTTC
NA	TRBV11-2	15	TRBJ1-2	NA	CASSLDRRVDYGYTF	TGTGCCAGCAGCTTAGACCGCAGGGTGGACTATGGCTACACCTTC
NA	TRBV27	19	TRBJ2-2	TRBD2	CASSLQPTLAGGHTGELFF	TGTGCCAGCAGTTTGCAGCCCACGCTAGCGGGGGGTCACACCGGGGAGCTGTTTTTT
few	TRBV7-9	14	TRBJ2-7	NA	CASSLPRESYEQYF	TGTGCCAGCAGCCTCCCGAGAGAGTCCTACGAGCAGTACTTC
NA	TRBV7-8	15	TRBJ2-7	TRBD2	CASSLARPAGGEQYF	TGTGCCAGCAGCTTAGCGCGTCCAGCGGGGGGCGAGCAGTACTTC
NA	TRBV15	16	TRBJ2-7	TRBD1	CATSRPGTASSYEQYF	TGTGCCACCAGCAGACCGGGGACAGCTTCCTCCTACGAGCAGTACTTC